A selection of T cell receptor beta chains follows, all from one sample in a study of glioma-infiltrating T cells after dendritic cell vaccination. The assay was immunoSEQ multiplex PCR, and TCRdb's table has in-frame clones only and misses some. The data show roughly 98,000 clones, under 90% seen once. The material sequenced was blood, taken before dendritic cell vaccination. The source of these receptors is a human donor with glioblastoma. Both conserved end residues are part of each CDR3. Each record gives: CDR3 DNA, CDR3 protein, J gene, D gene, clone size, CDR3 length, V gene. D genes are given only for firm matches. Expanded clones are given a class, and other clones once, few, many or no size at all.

CDR3 DNA: TGTGCCAGTAGTATCAACAGGTCGTATCAGCCCCAGCATTTT
CDR3 protein: CASSINRSYQPQHF
J gene: TRBJ1-5
D gene: -
clone size: -
CDR3 length: 14
V gene: TRBV19

CDR3 DNA: TGTGCCAGCAGCCGAGCGGGTAGCGGGAGGGCCCGGGAGACCCAGTACTTC
CDR3 protein: CASSRAGSGRARETQYF
J gene: TRBJ2-5
D gene: TRBD2
clone size: -
CDR3 length: 17
V gene: TRBV5-4

CDR3 DNA: TGTGCCACCAGCAGAGATTTGGGAGGGGAAGGCTACACCTTC
CDR3 protein: CATSRDLGGEGYTF
J gene: TRBJ1-2
D gene: -
clone size: -
CDR3 length: 14
V gene: TRBV15

CDR3 DNA: TGTGCCAGCAGCTGGCCTCTAGCGTCGAGCACAGATACGCAGTATTTT
CDR3 protein: CASSWPLASSTDTQYF
J gene: TRBJ2-3
D gene: -
clone size: -
CDR3 length: 16
V gene: TRBV5-6

CDR3 DNA: TGCGCCAGCAGCCTTGGGATCGGGAGGCTCACCTACGAGCAGTACTTC
CDR3 protein: CASSLGIGRLTYEQYF
J gene: TRBJ2-7
D gene: TRBD2
clone size: -
CDR3 length: 16
V gene: TRBV5-1

CDR3 DNA: TGTGCCAGTAGTAAGGGACTAGCGCTTCAAGATACGCAGTATTTT
CDR3 protein: CASSKGLALQDTQYF
J gene: TRBJ2-3
D gene: TRBD2
clone size: once
CDR3 length: 15
V gene: TRBV19

CDR3 DNA: TGTGCCAGCAGCCTAGACCTGGGACAGGAGGGCTACACCTTC
CDR3 protein: CASSLDLGQEGYTF
J gene: TRBJ1-2
D gene: TRBD1
clone size: -
CDR3 length: 14
V gene: TRBV11-2

CDR3 DNA: TGTGCCTGGAGTTTCGGGGACAGAGGCTACCGGGGCACTGAAGCTTTCTTT
CDR3 protein: CAWSFGDRGYRGTEAFF
J gene: TRBJ1-1
D gene: TRBD1
clone size: -
CDR3 length: 17
V gene: TRBV30

CDR3 DNA: TGCGCCAGCAGCCCCGGGACAGGTAAAATGAATGAGCAGTTCTTC
CDR3 protein: CASSPGTGKMNEQFF
J gene: TRBJ2-1
D gene: TRBD1
clone size: -
CDR3 length: 15
V gene: TRBV5-1

CDR3 DNA: TGTGCCAGCAGCTTAGCGGGGGGAAGGGTTAATGAAAAACTGTTTTTT
CDR3 protein: CASSLAGGRVNEKLFF
J gene: TRBJ1-4
D gene: -
clone size: -
CDR3 length: 16
V gene: TRBV7-2

CDR3 DNA: TGTGCCAGCAGCAGGGGGGGGAACTACGAGCAGTACTTC
CDR3 protein: CASSRGGNYEQYF
J gene: TRBJ2-7
D gene: -
clone size: -
CDR3 length: 13
V gene: TRBV7-2

CDR3 DNA: TGTGCCAGCAGTTTATTGGCGGGGGGGCCCGGTGAGACCCAGTACTTC
CDR3 protein: CASSLLAGGPGETQYF
J gene: TRBJ2-5
D gene: TRBD2
clone size: -
CDR3 length: 16
V gene: TRBV27

CDR3 DNA: TGTGCCAGCAGCTCGGTGACAGGGGTTAGAGCTAATGAAAAACTGTTTTTT
CDR3 protein: CASSSVTGVRANEKLFF
J gene: TRBJ1-4
D gene: TRBD1
clone size: -
CDR3 length: 17
V gene: TRBV11-2

CDR3 DNA: TGTGCCAGCAGCTTAGGGGGGGCTCAGGGGGCTAGCACTGAAGCTTTCTTT
CDR3 protein: CASSLGGAQGASTEAFF
J gene: TRBJ1-1
D gene: TRBD1
clone size: -
CDR3 length: 17
V gene: TRBV7-9

CDR3 DNA: TGTGCAAGTCGCTCCTACCAGACAGGGCCCTATGGCTACACCTTC
CDR3 protein: CASRSYQTGPYGYTF
J gene: TRBJ1-2
D gene: -
clone size: -
CDR3 length: 15
V gene: TRBV12-2

CDR3 DNA: TGTGCCAGCAGCCCCAGTTTTGCAGGGCCGACCTATGGCTACACCTTC
CDR3 protein: CASSPSFAGPTYGYTF
J gene: TRBJ1-2
D gene: -
clone size: -
CDR3 length: 16
V gene: TRBV5-4

CDR3 DNA: TGTGCCAGCAGTTTCAAGGGGGTCTACATCTCAGATACGCAGTATTTT
CDR3 protein: CASSFKGVYISDTQYF
J gene: TRBJ2-3
D gene: -
clone size: once
CDR3 length: 16
V gene: TRBV27

CDR3 DNA: TGTGCCAGCCGCGACTCGGACAGGCGGTCCTACGAGCAGTACTTC
CDR3 protein: CASRDSDRRSYEQYF
J gene: TRBJ2-7
D gene: TRBD1
clone size: once
CDR3 length: 15
V gene: TRBV27

CDR3 DNA: TGTGCCAGCTCATCTACAGGGGGCTGGGGTGGCTACACCTTC
CDR3 protein: CASSSTGGWGGYTF
J gene: TRBJ1-2
D gene: TRBD1
clone size: -
CDR3 length: 14
V gene: TRBV18

CDR3 DNA: TGTGCCAGCAGCATTACCGGTATAAACCAAGAGACCCAGTACTTC
CDR3 protein: CASSITGINQETQYF
J gene: TRBJ2-5
D gene: -
clone size: few
CDR3 length: 15
V gene: TRBV6-5

CDR3 DNA: TGTGCCAGTAAACACCGAGACGGACAGGGTAACCACCTCTCTGGAAACACCATATATTTT
CDR3 protein: CASKHRDGQGNHLSGNTIYF
J gene: TRBJ1-3
D gene: TRBD1
clone size: few
CDR3 length: 20
V gene: TRBV19

CDR3 DNA: TGTGCCAGCAGCTTGACAGGGTACGTATGGAACAATGAGCAGTTCTTC
CDR3 protein: CASSLTGYVWNNEQFF
J gene: TRBJ2-1
D gene: -
clone size: -
CDR3 length: 16
V gene: TRBV5-6

CDR3 DNA: TGTGCCAGCAGCATGAAACTAGCGGGAGGATCTGATGAGCAGTTCTTC
CDR3 protein: CASSMKLAGGSDEQFF
J gene: TRBJ2-1
D gene: TRBD2
clone size: -
CDR3 length: 16
V gene: TRBV5-4

CDR3 DNA: TGTGCCAGCATGAACAGGGCGTCCACTGAAGCTTTCTTT
CDR3 protein: CASMNRASTEAFF
J gene: TRBJ1-1
D gene: -
clone size: -
CDR3 length: 13
V gene: TRBV6-5

CDR3 DNA: TGTGCCAGCAGCCATCAGGGGGTTCATCCGATGAACACTGAAGCTTTCTTT
CDR3 protein: CASSHQGVHPMNTEAFF
J gene: TRBJ1-1
D gene: TRBD1
clone size: -
CDR3 length: 17
V gene: TRBV5-4

CDR3 DNA: TGTGCCAGCAGCCTGGGACAGGGAGGGGAAAAACTGTTTTTT
CDR3 protein: CASSLGQGGEKLFF
J gene: TRBJ1-4
D gene: TRBD1
clone size: -
CDR3 length: 14
V gene: TRBV9

CDR3 DNA: TGTGCCAGCAGCTCGTCGACTAGCGGCACAGATACGCAGTATTTT
CDR3 protein: CASSSSTSGTDTQYF
J gene: TRBJ2-3
D gene: TRBD2
clone size: -
CDR3 length: 15
V gene: TRBV7-7

CDR3 DNA: TGTGCCAGCAGTGAACGGGGCACTGAAGCTTTCTTT
CDR3 protein: CASSERGTEAFF
J gene: TRBJ1-1
D gene: -
clone size: few
CDR3 length: 12
V gene: TRBV6-1

CDR3 DNA: TGTGCCAGCAGTAGAGTACAGGGGGGTGGTACTGAAGCTTTCTTT
CDR3 protein: CASSRVQGGGTEAFF
J gene: TRBJ1-1
D gene: TRBD1
clone size: -
CDR3 length: 15
V gene: TRBV6-5

CDR3 DNA: TGTGCCAGCCAAAATCCGGGACAGGGAAGCTACGAGCAGTACTTC
CDR3 protein: CASQNPGQGSYEQYF
J gene: TRBJ2-7
D gene: TRBD1
clone size: -
CDR3 length: 15
V gene: TRBV27

CDR3 DNA: TGTGCCAGCGGACAGGGGAATTCACCCCTCCACTTT
CDR3 protein: CASGQGNSPLHF
J gene: TRBJ1-6
D gene: TRBD1
clone size: -
CDR3 length: 12
V gene: TRBV19

CDR3 DNA: TGCGCCAGCAGCTTGGACGTGAGCTCCTACGAGCAGTACTTC
CDR3 protein: CASSLDVSSYEQYF
J gene: TRBJ2-7
D gene: -
clone size: -
CDR3 length: 14
V gene: TRBV5-1

CDR3 DNA: TGCGCCAGCAGCCTTGGACAGAGTATGAACACTGAAGCTTTCTTT
CDR3 protein: CASSLGQSMNTEAFF
J gene: TRBJ1-1
D gene: -
clone size: -
CDR3 length: 15
V gene: TRBV5-1

CDR3 DNA: TGTGCCAGTAGTATAGCGGGACAGGGCTACGAGCAGTACTTC
CDR3 protein: CASSIAGQGYEQYF
J gene: TRBJ2-7
D gene: TRBD1
clone size: -
CDR3 length: 14
V gene: TRBV19

CDR3 DNA: TGCGCCAGCAGCCACCTCAGCGAGGGCCCTTATGGCTACACCTTC
CDR3 protein: CASSHLSEGPYGYTF
J gene: TRBJ1-2
D gene: -
clone size: -
CDR3 length: 15
V gene: TRBV4-1

CDR3 DNA: TGTGCCAGCAGTCCCCACGGGGGGCGGAACGAGCAGTACTTC
CDR3 protein: CASSPHGGRNEQYF
J gene: TRBJ2-7
D gene: -
clone size: once
CDR3 length: 14
V gene: TRBV27

CDR3 DNA: TGCGCCAGCAGCTTGGTCTCCAAACGGGAGCAGTTCTTC
CDR3 protein: CASSLVSKREQFF
J gene: TRBJ2-1
D gene: -
clone size: once
CDR3 length: 13
V gene: TRBV5-1

CDR3 DNA: TGCAGCGTATATCAGGGGGAAATGAACACTGAAGCTTTCTTT
CDR3 protein: CSVYQGEMNTEAFF
J gene: TRBJ1-1
D gene: TRBD1
clone size: -
CDR3 length: 14
V gene: TRBV29-1

CDR3 DNA: TGCGCCAGCAGCTTGCTCGACCCGGACAGGGGGTTTTCTAACTATGGCTACACCTTC
CDR3 protein: CASSLLDPDRGFSNYGYTF
J gene: TRBJ1-2
D gene: TRBD1
clone size: -
CDR3 length: 19
V gene: TRBV5-1

CDR3 DNA: TGTGCCAGCAGGGGGACAGCCTTCTACGAGCAGTACTTC
CDR3 protein: CASRGTAFYEQYF
J gene: TRBJ2-7
D gene: TRBD1
clone size: -
CDR3 length: 13
V gene: TRBV6-5

CDR3 DNA: TGTGCCAGCAGACCAGACAGGGGTATTGGCTACACCTTC
CDR3 protein: CASRPDRGIGYTF
J gene: TRBJ1-2
D gene: TRBD1
clone size: -
CDR3 length: 13
V gene: TRBV6-1

CDR3 DNA: TGTGCCAGCAGCTTGCTAGGACAGACCTATGGCTACACCTTC
CDR3 protein: CASSLLGQTYGYTF
J gene: TRBJ1-2
D gene: -
clone size: once
CDR3 length: 14
V gene: TRBV5-8

CDR3 DNA: TGTGCCAGCTCACCTCCCGGGACAGGGGAAAGCAATCAGCCCCAGCATTTT
CDR3 protein: CASSPPGTGESNQPQHF
J gene: TRBJ1-5
D gene: TRBD1
clone size: -
CDR3 length: 17
V gene: TRBV18

CDR3 DNA: TGCAGCGTTGGGGCGTTTGGGACAGGCCGGTCCTACGAGCAGTACTTC
CDR3 protein: CSVGAFGTGRSYEQYF
J gene: TRBJ2-7
D gene: TRBD1
clone size: -
CDR3 length: 16
V gene: TRBV29-1

CDR3 DNA: TGTGCCAGCAGCATGGACAGGCCGTTCTATGGCTACACCTTC
CDR3 protein: CASSMDRPFYGYTF
J gene: TRBJ1-2
D gene: TRBD1
clone size: few
CDR3 length: 14
V gene: TRBV7-9

CDR3 DNA: TGTGCCTGGAGTGTAACCACAGGGGGTAATGAAAAACTGTTTTTT
CDR3 protein: CAWSVTTGGNEKLFF
J gene: TRBJ1-4
D gene: TRBD1
clone size: -
CDR3 length: 15
V gene: TRBV30

CDR3 DNA: TGTGCCAGCAGTCCCCAGGGCTACGAGCAGTACTTC
CDR3 protein: CASSPQGYEQYF
J gene: TRBJ2-7
D gene: -
clone size: -
CDR3 length: 12
V gene: TRBV6-1

CDR3 DNA: TGTGCCAGCAGCTTAGCCTCCGGACACCCCACTGAAGCTTTCTTT
CDR3 protein: CASSLASGHPTEAFF
J gene: TRBJ1-1
D gene: -
clone size: -
CDR3 length: 15
V gene: TRBV7-9

CDR3 DNA: TGTGCCAGCAGCCCCCTCGGACTAGCGGAAGAGACCCAGTACTTC
CDR3 protein: CASSPLGLAEETQYF
J gene: TRBJ2-5
D gene: TRBD2
clone size: -
CDR3 length: 15
V gene: TRBV27

CDR3 DNA: TGTGCCAGCCGCGCCGGGACAGCAGGGGGGACCCAGTACTTC
CDR3 protein: CASRAGTAGGTQYF
J gene: TRBJ2-5
D gene: TRBD1
clone size: -
CDR3 length: 14
V gene: TRBV2

CDR3 DNA: TGTGCCAGCAGCCTGACAGGGGGGGCCAACTCCTACGAGCAGTACTTC
CDR3 protein: CASSLTGGANSYEQYF
J gene: TRBJ2-7
D gene: TRBD1
clone size: -
CDR3 length: 16
V gene: TRBV27

CDR3 DNA: TGTGCCAGCAGTTCACTTCTAGCGGGGTACAATGAGCAGTTCTTC
CDR3 protein: CASSSLLAGYNEQFF
J gene: TRBJ2-1
D gene: TRBD2
clone size: -
CDR3 length: 15
V gene: TRBV6-5